Listed here is a single TCR beta chain. Libraries were prepared by immunoSEQ multiplex PCR; TCRdb keeps only in-frame clonotypes and omits some of them. The sample has 130,000 to 150,000 clones, 87% seen once. This entry is derived from a study of blood T cell repertoires in COVID-19. After removal of 6 bases from V and 8 bases from J, the junction contained 11 bases not matched to a gene. This CDR3 has 16 residues. Germline loops: CDR1 SQVTM, CDR2 ANQGSEA. This chain joins TRBV29-1 and TRBJ1-6; 12 bases are a match to TRBD1. This sequence was found in a woman aged 40 to 50 who had been exposed to COVID-19. Sequencing input: PBMCs or T cells enriched from blood (not recorded which). The CDR3 nucleotides read TGCAGCGTCCGGGACAGGGGGCGCCTAGGGGATTCACCCCTCCACTTT. This codes for CSVRDRGRLGDSPLHF.